A selection of T cell receptor beta chains follows, all from one sample in a study of shared clonotypes between healthy human individuals. Clones were sequenced by immunoSEQ multiplex PCR, and TCRdb holds only the in-frame ones, with some missing. The data contain about 1 million clones, more than 60% of them singletons. The specimen sequenced was memory CD4+ T cells sorted from blood. The receptors come from a man between 18 and 29 years old in good health. The conserved cysteine and the conserved F or W are not part of the CDR3 here. Fields, in order: J gene, V gene, CDR3 protein.

J gene: TRBJ2-4; V gene: TRBV2; CDR3 protein: ASSVEQMNIQY
J gene: TRBJ2-1; V gene: TRBV11-2; CDR3 protein: ASTPSERAYNEQF
J gene: TRBJ2-2; V gene: TRBV5-1; CDR3 protein: ASSLQVNTGELF
J gene: TRBJ2-1; V gene: TRBV7-2; CDR3 protein: ASSFGLAAYNEQF
J gene: TRBJ2-7; V gene: TRBV7-2; CDR3 protein: ASSPPGPGWGNPTYEQY
J gene: TRBJ2-7; V gene: TRBV19; CDR3 protein: ASSILGAGGTSEQY
J gene: TRBJ2-7; V gene: TRBV5-4; CDR3 protein: ASSLGGTGRPEQY
J gene: TRBJ1-1; V gene: TRBV27; CDR3 protein: ASRLWGGVKDTEAF
J gene: TRBJ1-2; V gene: TRBV4-1; CDR3 protein: ASSPQGNYGYT
J gene: TRBJ2-3; V gene: TRBV5-6; CDR3 protein: ASSRFSGDWSLMLNTQY
J gene: TRBJ1-1; V gene: TRBV5-1; CDR3 protein: ASSQGGVNTEAF
J gene: TRBJ1-4; V gene: TRBV2; CDR3 protein: ASSASGVTNEKLF
J gene: TRBJ2-2; V gene: TRBV7-2; CDR3 protein: ASSRILDLSGELF
J gene: TRBJ2-3; V gene: TRBV5-1; CDR3 protein: ASSQGPGLDTDTQY
J gene: TRBJ2-7; V gene: TRBV11-1; CDR3 protein: ASSPRERGKISYEQY
J gene: TRBJ2-1; V gene: TRBV9; CDR3 protein: ASSVDGGLVYNEQF
J gene: TRBJ2-3; V gene: TRBV7-2; CDR3 protein: ASSRGLAVEGTQY
J gene: TRBJ2-2; V gene: TRBV7-2; CDR3 protein: ASSRPTGGASGELF
J gene: TRBJ1-4; V gene: TRBV6-6; CDR3 protein: ASSSQQGPTNEKLF
J gene: TRBJ2-3; V gene: TRBV7-8; CDR3 protein: ASSFYAGESTDTQY
J gene: TRBJ2-7; V gene: TRBV6-1; CDR3 protein: ASSRDSPREQY
J gene: TRBJ1-5; V gene: TRBV19; CDR3 protein: ASSIEGTGISNQPQH